Detailed here is one TCR beta chain. This record belongs to a study of blood T cell repertoires in COVID-19. Per the study methods: Nucleated cell number was recorded as an estimate derived from reference gene primer amplification. TCRdb's copy holds only in-frame clones and misses some; the assay was immunoSEQ multiplex PCR. The D gene and trimming were derived from the DNA, and the V and J assignments and clone size from that table. Among under 250,000 clones listed, around nine tenths were seen once. This receptor was identified in a man between 25 and 39 years old who had recovered from COVID-19. The specimen sequenced was PBMCs or T cells enriched from blood (not recorded which).

CDR3 in amino acids: CASSPEDEKLFF. CDR3 sequence (DNA): TGTGCCAGCTCACCGGAGGACGAAAAACTGTTTTTT. The chain employs TRBV18 and TRBJ1-4; D uncertain. The CDR3 loop spans 12 amino acids. CDR1 is KGHSH and CDR2 is LQKENI in the germline V gene. The V end was cut by 3 bases, the J end by 8 bases, with 7 bases between.